This T cell receptor (beta chain) emerged from a study of blood T cell repertoires in COVID-19 (TCRdb year 2020). Broadly, across the study: Samples from collaborators originated in the United States, Italy and Spain and spanned both the acute and convalescent phases of COVID-19. The material from the prospective study consisted of cDNA or gDNA derived from T cells, B-cell-depleted T cells, or PBMCs. Subjects who had been exposed to COVID-19, were actively infected with it, or had recovered from it provided the deeply sampled blood TCRbeta repertoires that made up the dataset. The repertoires were released in a freely available public database meant as a resource for research on the immune response to SARS-CoV-2. The samples were drawn from two sources: the first 160 participants of the ongoing ImmuneRACE study, and 1,000 to 1,500 subjects contributed by 6 global collaborators. Sample metadata almost always included a de-identified subject ID, COVID-19 status, age in years and sex. HLA class I and class II types, where available, came from metadata supplied by the sample provider rather than from assay-based typing. General conclusions and limits of the study: Clinical and demographic metadata were provided uncurated, with the amount varying by source and participant.

Counted from cysteine to phenylalanine, this CDR3 has 15 amino acids. Just CDR3 DNA is preserved here, 45 bases in frame from base 1. CDR1 is given as SQVTM and CDR2 as ANQGSEA, both from the germline V gene. A distance of 16 bases separates the germline ends of V and J, which lose 5 bases and 0 bases respectively. The immunoSEQ Assay, a bias-controlled multiplex PCR, was used to amplify TCRbeta CDR3 regions from genomic DNA. In the paper's pipeline: The number of nucleated cells in each sample was estimated from the amplification of reference gene primers within the assay. To quantify the absolute abundance of each unique TCRbeta CDR3 rearrangement, sequence reads were collapsed and filtered. Productive Simpson clonality was computed per sample as the square root of Simpson's diversity index over productive rearrangements. In TCRdb, the immuneACCESS table is reduced to in-frame sequences with V and J assigned. These tables do not hold every clone; where another copy was compared, an unresolved V gene accounts for under half, and the others remain unexplained. V, J and clone size were drawn from that table, and D and trimming were deduced from the DNA. This sample comprises about 89,000 clones, 60% to 85% of them detected only once. Together, the top ten hold about half of the sample.

Whole blood was collected in K2EDTA tubes by collaborating institutions according to the institutions' own protocols. For TCRbeta analysis, collaborator samples were shipped as frozen whole blood, as isolated PBMCs, or as DNA extracted from either sample type. Concerning this clone itself: Its specific antigen is unknown. No qualities accompany the bases; no much larger clone lies one base away.

Material for sequencing was peripheral blood. The chain uses TRBV29-1 and TRBJ1-1, with the D segment identity uncertain. The receptor's source is a human donor in a cohort sampled during active COVID-19. The CDR3 amino acid sequence is: CSVSATAVLNTEAFF. The sequenced DNA: TGCAGCGTTTCCGCCACAGCGGTCTTGAACACTGAAGCTTTCTTT.